This TCR beta chain was obtained from a study of Ad26.COV2.S vaccination and SARS-CoV-2 variants. Study in general: Intramuscular Ad26.COV2.S doses were given once or twice, 56 days apart.

V was pared by 4 bases and J by 5 bases, with 6 bases of the junction left unmatched. Germline V CDR1 and CDR2: MDHEN, SYDVKM. CDR3 size: 17 residues. Specified treatment: some 20 received Ad26.COV2.S at low or high dose, single or two shots; roughly five received placebo; per-sample allocation not given. On day 63 after the first injection, vaccine and placebo recipients gave samples. Produced via immunoSEQ multiplex PCR; TCRdb's table is partial and in-frame only. The sample lists about 470,000 clones, about 90% occurring once. This clone was recorded only once. Its antigen is undetermined. Study outcomes and limitations: Substantial response breadth was reportedly seen for spike-specific CD8+ and CD4+ T cells after vaccination.

The TCR comes from a person between 18 and 65 years old who received the Ad26.COV2.S COVID-19 vaccine or a placebo. Sequenced material: peripheral blood, taken in a trial of Ad26.COV2.S vaccine versus placebo. The chain recombines TRBV28 with TRBJ1-6, with TRBD1 matching over 12 bases. Written as DNA, the CDR3 is TGTGCCAGCAGTTCCCCGGGGACAGGGGGCCATAATTCACCCCTCCACTTT. It codes for CASSSPGTGGHNSPLHF.